Here is one T cell receptor (beta chain) with its context. This sample was included in a study of technical replicates of blood from a handful of donors. The CDR3 runs to 19 residues. The V end lost 5 bases, the J end lost 1 base, and 26 bases lay between the germline ends. In germline, CDR1 is LNHDA, CDR2 SQIVND (reference sequence). Only in-frame clones appear in the TCRdb table, and some are missing; sequencing was by immunoSEQ multiplex PCR. The table shows 70,000 to 75,000 clones, with approximately 95% occurring only once. The receptor comes from a human donor in good health. V is TRBV19 and J is TRBJ1-1; D possibly corresponds to TRBD1 (6 bases). The sequenced sample was T cells isolated from PBMCs. The CDR3 coding sequence is TGTGCCAGTAGTGATGGAGAAACACCAACAGGGAGAAAGAACACTGAAGCTTTCTTT. It encodes CASSDGETPTGRKNTEAFF.